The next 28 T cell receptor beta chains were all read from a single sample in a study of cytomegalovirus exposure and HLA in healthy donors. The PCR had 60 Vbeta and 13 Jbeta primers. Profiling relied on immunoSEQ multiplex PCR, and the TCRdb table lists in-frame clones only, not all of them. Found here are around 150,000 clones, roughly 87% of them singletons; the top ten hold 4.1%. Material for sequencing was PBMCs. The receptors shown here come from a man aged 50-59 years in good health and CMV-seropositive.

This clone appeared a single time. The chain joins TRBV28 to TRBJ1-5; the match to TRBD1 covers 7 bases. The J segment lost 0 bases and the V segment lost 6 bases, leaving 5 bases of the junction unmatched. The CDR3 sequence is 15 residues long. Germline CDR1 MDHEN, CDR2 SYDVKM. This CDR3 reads CASRWGQNSNQPQHF. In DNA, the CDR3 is TGTGCCAGCAGGTGGGGACAGAATAGCAATCAGCCCCAGCATTTT.

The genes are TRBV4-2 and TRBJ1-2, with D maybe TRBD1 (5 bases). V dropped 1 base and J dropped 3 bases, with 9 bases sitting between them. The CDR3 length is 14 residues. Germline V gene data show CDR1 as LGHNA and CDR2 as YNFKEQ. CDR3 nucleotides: TGTGCCAGCAGCCAAGTTGACAGCCACTATGGCTACACCTTC. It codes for CASSQVDSHYGYTF.

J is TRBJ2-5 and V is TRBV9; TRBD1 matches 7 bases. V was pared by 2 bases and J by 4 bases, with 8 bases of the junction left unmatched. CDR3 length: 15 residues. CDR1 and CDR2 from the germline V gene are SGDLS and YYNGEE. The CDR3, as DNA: TGTGCCAGCAGCGTCGGGACAGTCGGACGAGAGACCCAGTACTTC. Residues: CASSVGTVGRETQYF.

This chain's CDR3 is CASSRIPPRGGNTIYF. CDR3 bases: TGTGCCAGCAGCCGGATCCCTCCTCGAGGTGGAAACACCATATATTTT. The gene calls are TRBV14 and TRBJ1-3; D not certain. The V gene's germline CDR1 is SGHDN and CDR2 FVKESK. The CDR3 extends over 16 amino acids. Trimming took 4 bases from V and 3 from J, leaving 16 bases between them.

The CDR3 here is CSAKQGIDQPQHF. In DNA form, the CDR3 reads TGCAGCGCGAAACAGGGAATCGATCAGCCCCAGCATTTT. The chain has TRBV29-1 and TRBJ1-5, with D possibly matching TRBD1 (6 bases). The V end lost 7 bases, the J end lost 5 bases, and 15 bases lay between the germline ends. Germline V lookup: CDR1 SQVTM, CDR2 ANQGSEA. The CDR3 extends over 13 amino acids.

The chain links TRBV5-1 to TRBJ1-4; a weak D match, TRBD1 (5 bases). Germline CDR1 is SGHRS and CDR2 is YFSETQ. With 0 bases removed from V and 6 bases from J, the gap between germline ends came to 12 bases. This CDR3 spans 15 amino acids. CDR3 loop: CASSLAGGDYEKLFF. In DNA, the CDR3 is TGCGCCAGCAGCTTGGCAGGTGGGGACTATGAAAAACTGTTTTTT.

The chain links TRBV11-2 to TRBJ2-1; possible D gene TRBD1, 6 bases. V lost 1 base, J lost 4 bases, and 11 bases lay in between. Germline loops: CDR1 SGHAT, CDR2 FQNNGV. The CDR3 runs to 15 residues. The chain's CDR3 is CASSLVSGEYNEQFF. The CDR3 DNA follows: TGTGCCAGCAGCTTAGTATCAGGGGAGTACAATGAGCAGTTCTTC.

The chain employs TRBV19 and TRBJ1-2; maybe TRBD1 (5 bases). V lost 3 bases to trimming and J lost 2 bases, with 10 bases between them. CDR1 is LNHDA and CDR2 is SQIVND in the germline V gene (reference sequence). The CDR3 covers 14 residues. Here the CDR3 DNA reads TGTGCCAGTAGTATCAGTCACAGGAACTATGGCTACACCTTC. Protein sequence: CASSISHRNYGYTF.

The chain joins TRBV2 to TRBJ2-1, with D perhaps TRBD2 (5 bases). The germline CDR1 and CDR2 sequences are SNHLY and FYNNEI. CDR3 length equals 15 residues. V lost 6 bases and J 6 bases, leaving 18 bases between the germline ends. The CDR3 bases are TGTGCCAGCAGGGATACTAGGTCTGAAGGCAATGAGCAGTTCTTC. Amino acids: CASRDTRSEGNEQFF.

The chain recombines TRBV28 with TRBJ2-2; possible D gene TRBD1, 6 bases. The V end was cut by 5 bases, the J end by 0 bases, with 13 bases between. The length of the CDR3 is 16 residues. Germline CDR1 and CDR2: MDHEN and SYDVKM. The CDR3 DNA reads TGTGCCAGCAGTCCCCCAGGGGCCCCGAACACCGGGGAGCTGTTTTTT. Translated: CASSPPGAPNTGELFF. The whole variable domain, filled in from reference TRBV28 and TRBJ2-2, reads DVKVTQSSRYLVKRTGEKVFLECVQDMDHENMFWYRQDPGLGLRLIYFSYDVKMKEKGDIPEGYSVSREKKERFSLILESASTNQTSMYLCASSPPGAPNTGELFFGEGSRLTVL.

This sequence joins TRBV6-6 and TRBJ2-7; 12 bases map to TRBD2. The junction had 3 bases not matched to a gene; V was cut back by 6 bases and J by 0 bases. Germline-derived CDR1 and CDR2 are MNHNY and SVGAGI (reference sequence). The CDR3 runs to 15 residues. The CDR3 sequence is CASSRTSGVSYEQYF. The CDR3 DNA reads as TGTGCCAGCAGCCGGACTAGCGGGGTCTCCTACGAGCAGTACTTC.

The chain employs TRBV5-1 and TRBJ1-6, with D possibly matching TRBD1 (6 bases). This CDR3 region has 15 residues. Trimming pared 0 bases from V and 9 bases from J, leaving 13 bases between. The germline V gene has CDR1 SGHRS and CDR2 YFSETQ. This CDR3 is CASSLDFGGTSPLHF. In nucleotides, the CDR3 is TGCGCCAGCAGCTTGGATTTTGGGGGCACTTCACCCCTCCACTTT.

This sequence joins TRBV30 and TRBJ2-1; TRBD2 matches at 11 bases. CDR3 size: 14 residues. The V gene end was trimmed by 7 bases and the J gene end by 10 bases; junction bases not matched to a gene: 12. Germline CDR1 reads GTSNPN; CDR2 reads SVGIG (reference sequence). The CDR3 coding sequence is TGTGCCTCCGCTGTAGCGGGAGGGAGCAGCGAGCAGTTCTTC. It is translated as CASAVAGGSSEQFF. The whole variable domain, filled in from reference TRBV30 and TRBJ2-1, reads SQTIHQWPATLVQPVGSPLSLECTVEGTSNPNLYWYRQAAGRGLQLLFYSVGIGQISSEVPQNLSASRPQDRQFILSSKKLLLSDSGFYLCASAVAGGSSEQFFGPGTRLTVL.

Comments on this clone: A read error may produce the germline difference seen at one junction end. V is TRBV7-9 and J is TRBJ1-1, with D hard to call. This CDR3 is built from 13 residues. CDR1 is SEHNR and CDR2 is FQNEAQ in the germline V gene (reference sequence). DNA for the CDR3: TGTTCCAGCAGCTTATTAGTGAACACTGAAGCTTTCTTT. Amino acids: CSSSLLVNTEAFF.

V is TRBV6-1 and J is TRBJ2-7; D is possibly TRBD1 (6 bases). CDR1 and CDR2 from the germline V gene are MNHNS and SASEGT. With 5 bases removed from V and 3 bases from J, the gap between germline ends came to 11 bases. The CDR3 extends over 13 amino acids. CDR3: CASSNTGNYEQYF. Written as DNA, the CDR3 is TGTGCCAGCAGTAACACAGGGAACTACGAGCAGTACTTC.

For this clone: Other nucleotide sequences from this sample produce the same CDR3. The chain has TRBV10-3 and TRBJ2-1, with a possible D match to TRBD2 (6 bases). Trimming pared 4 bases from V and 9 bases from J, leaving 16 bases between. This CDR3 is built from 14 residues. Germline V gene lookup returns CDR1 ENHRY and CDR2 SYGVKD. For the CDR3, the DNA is TGTGCCATCAGTGCGTCGACTAGTGATACTGAGCAGTTCTTC. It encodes CAISASTSDTEQFF.

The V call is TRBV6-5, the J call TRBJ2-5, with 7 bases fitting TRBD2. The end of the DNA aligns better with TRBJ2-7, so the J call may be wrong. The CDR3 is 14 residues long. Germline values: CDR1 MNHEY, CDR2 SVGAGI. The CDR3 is CAGKRTSAIYEQYF. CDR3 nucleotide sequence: TGTGCCGGAAAACGTACTAGCGCGATCTACGAGCAGTACTTC.

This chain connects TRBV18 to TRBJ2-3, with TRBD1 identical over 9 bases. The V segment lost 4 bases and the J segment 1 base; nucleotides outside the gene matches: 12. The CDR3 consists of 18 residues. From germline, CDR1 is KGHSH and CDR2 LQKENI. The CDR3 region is CASSLQGPRQGGTDTQYF. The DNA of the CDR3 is TGTGCCAGCTCACTCCAAGGCCCCCGACAGGGGGGCACAGATACGCAGTATTTT.

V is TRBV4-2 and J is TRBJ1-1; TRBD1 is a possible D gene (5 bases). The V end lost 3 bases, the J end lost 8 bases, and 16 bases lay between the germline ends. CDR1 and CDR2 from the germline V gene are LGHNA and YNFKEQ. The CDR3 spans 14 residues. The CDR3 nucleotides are TGTGCCAGCAGCCACTTCCCCGGTGGACAAGAAGCTTTCTTT. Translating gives CASSHFPGGQEAFF.

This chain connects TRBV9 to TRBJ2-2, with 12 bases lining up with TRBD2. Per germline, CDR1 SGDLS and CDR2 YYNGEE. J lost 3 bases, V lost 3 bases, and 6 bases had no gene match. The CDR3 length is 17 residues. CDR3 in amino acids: CASSAPSGRGYTGELFF. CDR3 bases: TGTGCCAGCAGCGCCCCTAGCGGGAGGGGATACACCGGGGAGCTGTTTTTT.

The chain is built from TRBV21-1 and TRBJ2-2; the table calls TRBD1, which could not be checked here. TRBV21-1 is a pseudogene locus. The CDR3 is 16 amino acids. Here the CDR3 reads CASSEPNRKNTGELFF. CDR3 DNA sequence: TGTGCCAGCAGCGAACCTAACAGGAAGAACACCGGGGAGCTGTTTTTT.

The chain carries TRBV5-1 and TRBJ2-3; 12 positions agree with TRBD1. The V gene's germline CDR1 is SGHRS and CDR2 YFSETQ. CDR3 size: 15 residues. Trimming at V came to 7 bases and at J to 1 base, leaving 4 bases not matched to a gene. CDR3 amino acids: CASGDRGLGTDTQYF. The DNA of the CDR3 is TGCGCCAGCGGGGACAGGGGGCTCGGCACAGATACGCAGTATTTT.

The CDR3 nucleotides are TGCGCCAGCAGCCTGGACGCGGGGGGAGGTCAGCCCCAGCATTTT. Translated, it gives CASSLDAGGGQPQHF. This chain joins TRBV4-1 and TRBJ1-5; possibly TRBD1 for D (5 bases). Trimming removed 4 bases from V and 6 bases from J, with 16 bases in between. The CDR3 runs 15 residues. Germline V gene data show CDR1 as MGHRA and CDR2 as YSYEKL.

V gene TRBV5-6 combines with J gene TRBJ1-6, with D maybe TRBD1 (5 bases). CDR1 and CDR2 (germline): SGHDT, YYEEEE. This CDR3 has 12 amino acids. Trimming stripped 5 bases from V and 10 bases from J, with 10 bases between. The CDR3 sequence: CASSPGESPLHF. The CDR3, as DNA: TGTGCCAGCAGTCCGGGGGAATCACCCCTCCACTTT.

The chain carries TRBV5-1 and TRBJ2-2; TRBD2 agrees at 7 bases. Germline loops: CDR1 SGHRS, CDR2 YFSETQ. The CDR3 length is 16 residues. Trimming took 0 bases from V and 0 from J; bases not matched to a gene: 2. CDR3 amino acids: CASSLAAGANTGELFF. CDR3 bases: TGCGCCAGCAGCTTGGCGGCGGGGGCGAACACCGGGGAGCTGTTTTTT.

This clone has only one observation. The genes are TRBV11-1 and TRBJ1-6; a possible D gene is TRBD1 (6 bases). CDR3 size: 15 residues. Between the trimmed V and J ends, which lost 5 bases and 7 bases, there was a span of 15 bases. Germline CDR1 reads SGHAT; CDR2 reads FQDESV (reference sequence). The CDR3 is CASSPEDSVNSPLHF. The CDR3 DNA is TGTGCCAGCAGCCCCGAGGACAGCGTAAATTCACCCCTCCACTTT.

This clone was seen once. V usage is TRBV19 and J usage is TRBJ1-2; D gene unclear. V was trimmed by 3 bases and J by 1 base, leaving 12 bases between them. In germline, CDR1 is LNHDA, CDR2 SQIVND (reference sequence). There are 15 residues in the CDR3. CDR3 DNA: TGTGCCAGTAGTATGGCCCTGGCTTTTAACTATGGCTACACCTTC. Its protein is CASSMALAFNYGYTF.

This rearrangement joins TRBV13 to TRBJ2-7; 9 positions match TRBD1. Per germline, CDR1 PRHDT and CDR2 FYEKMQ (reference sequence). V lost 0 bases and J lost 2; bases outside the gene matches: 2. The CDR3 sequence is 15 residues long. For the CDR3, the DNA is TGTGCCAGCAGCTTAGGAGACAGGGGGACCTACGAGCAGTACTTC. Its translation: CASSLGDRGTYEQYF.